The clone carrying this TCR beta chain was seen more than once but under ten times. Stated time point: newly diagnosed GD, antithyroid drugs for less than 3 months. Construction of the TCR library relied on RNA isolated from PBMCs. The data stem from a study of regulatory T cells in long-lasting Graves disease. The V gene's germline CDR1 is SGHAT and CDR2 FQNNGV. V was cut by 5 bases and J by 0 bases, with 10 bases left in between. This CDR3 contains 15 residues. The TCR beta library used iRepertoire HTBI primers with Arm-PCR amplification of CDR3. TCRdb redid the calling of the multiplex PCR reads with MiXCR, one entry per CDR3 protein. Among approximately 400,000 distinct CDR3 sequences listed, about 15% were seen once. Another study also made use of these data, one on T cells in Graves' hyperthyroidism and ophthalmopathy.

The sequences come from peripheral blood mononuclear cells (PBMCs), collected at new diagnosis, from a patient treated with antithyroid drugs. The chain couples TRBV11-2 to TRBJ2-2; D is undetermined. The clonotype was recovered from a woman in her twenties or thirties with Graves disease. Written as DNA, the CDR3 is TGTGCCAGCAGCAAAGGGTTGGCGAACACCGGGGAGCTGTTTTTT. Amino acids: CASSKGLANTGELFF.